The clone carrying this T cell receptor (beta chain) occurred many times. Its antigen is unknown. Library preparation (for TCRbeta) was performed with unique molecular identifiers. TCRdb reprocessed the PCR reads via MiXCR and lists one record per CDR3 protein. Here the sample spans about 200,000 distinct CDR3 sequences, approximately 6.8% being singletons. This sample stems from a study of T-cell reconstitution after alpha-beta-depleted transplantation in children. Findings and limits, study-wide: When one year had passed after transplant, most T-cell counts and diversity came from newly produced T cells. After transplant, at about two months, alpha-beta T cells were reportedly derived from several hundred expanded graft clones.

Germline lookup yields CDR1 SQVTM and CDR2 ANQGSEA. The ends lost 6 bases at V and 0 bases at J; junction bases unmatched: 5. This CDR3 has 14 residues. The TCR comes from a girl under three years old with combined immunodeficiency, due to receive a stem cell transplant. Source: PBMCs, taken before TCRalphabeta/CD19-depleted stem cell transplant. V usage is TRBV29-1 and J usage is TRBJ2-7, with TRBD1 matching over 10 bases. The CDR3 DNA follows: TGCAGCGTGGGGGACAGGGGCCTCTCCTACGAGCAGTACTTC. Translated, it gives CSVGDRGLSYEQYF.